This TCR beta chain was documented in a study of regulatory T cells in long-lasting Graves disease. According to the study, TCR beta libraries were built with iRepertoire HTBI primers and CDR3-region Arm-PCR. TCRdb itself ran the multiplex PCR reads through MiXCR, one entry per CDR3 protein. Here the sample spans under 300,000 distinct CDR3 sequences, 20% to 25% being singletons. Time point here: newly diagnosed GD, antithyroid drugs for less than 3 months. The TCR library was made from RNA extracted from PBMCs. Each of the patients was recruited from an endocrinology department situated in Xi'an, China. This clonotype has at least ten counts. V lost 6 bases, J lost 4 bases, and 18 bases lay in between. The CDR3 length is 15 residues. The germline V gene encodes CDR1 SGHTA and CDR2 FQGNSA.

Material: peripheral blood mononuclear cells (PBMCs), obtained at new diagnosis, from a patient treated with antithyroid drugs. The chain links TRBV7-2 to TRBJ1-2; D is unclear. The source of this sequence is a female donor with Graves disease. This CDR3 reads CASSLNSLQGYGYTF. CDR3 nucleotide sequence: TGTGCCAGCAGTTTAAACTCCTTACAAGGCTATGGCTACACCTTC.